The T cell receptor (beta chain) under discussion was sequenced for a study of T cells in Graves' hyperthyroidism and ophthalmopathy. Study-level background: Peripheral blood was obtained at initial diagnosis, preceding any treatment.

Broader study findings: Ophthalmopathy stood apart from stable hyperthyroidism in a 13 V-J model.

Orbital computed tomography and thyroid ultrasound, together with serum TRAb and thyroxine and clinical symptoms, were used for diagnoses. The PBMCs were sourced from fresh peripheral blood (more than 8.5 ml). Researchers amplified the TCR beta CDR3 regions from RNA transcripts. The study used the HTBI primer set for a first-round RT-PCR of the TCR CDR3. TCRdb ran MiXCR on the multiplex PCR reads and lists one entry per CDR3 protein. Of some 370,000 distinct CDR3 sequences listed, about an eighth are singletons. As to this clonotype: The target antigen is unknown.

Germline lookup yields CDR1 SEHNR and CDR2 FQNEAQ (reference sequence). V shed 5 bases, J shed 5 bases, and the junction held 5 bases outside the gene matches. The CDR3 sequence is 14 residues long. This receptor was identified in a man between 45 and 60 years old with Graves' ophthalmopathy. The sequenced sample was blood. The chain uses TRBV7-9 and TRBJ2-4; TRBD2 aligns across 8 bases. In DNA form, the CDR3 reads TGTGCCAGCAGCCTTAGCGGGACACAAAACATTCAGTACTTC. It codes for CASSLSGTQNIQYF. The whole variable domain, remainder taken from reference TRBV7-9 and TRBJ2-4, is DTGVSQNPRHKITKRGQNVTFRCDPISEHNRLYWYRQTLGQGPEFLTYFQNEAQLEKSRLLSDRFSAERPKGSFSTLEIQRTEQGDSAMYLCASSLSGTQNIQYFGAGTRLSVL.